The 17 T cell receptor beta chains listed next were all sequenced from one sample in a study of synovial regulatory T cells in juvenile arthritis. The repertoire was sequenced with immunoSEQ multiplex PCR; TCRdb's copy has only in-frame clones and lacks some. This sample carries around 10,000 clones, with approximately 0.73% going to the ten biggest clones. The sample consisted of Treg cells from blood. Specified subset: remaining (HLA-DR-negative) circulating blood Treg cells. The receptors come from a donor younger than 30 with juvenile idiopathic arthritis.

This chain links TRBV6-5 with TRBJ2-7; the TRBD2 assignment by TCRdb is unverifiable without DNA. Germline CDR1 reads MNHEY; CDR2 reads SVGAGI. This CDR3 spans 15 amino acids. No nucleotide data were recorded. The CDR3 sequence is CASSFWTGGDYEQYF.

This chain uses TRBV19 with TRBJ2-7; TCRdb's D gene call, TRBD2, goes unchecked for lack of DNA. The CDR3 loop spans 14 amino acids. A DNA sequence was not provided. Germline loops: CDR1 LNHDA, CDR2 SQIVND (reference sequence). The CDR3 loop is CASSIGPLSYEQYF.

The rearrangement links TRBV7-6 to TRBJ1-2. The V gene's germline CDR1 is SGHVS and CDR2 FNYEAQ. The CDR3 contains 15 residues. A DNA sequence was not provided. CDR3 residues: CASSPRVGVNYGYTF.

The V gene is TRBV7-2, the J gene TRBJ1-6. The CDR3 totals 15 residues. This entry has no DNA. Germline V gene data show CDR1 as SGHTA and CDR2 as FQGNSA. CDR3: CASSLTSSQNSPLHF.

J is TRBJ2-7 and V is TRBV6-6; the TCRdb D gene call, TRBD1, has no DNA to confirm it. The CDR3 sequence is 15 residues long. The DNA is not on file. Germline lookup yields CDR1 MNHNY and CDR2 SVGAGI (reference sequence). The CDR3 reads CASSYWGRATAEQYF.

The CDR3 is CASSRPGQGANEQFF. The J gene is TRBJ2-1, the V gene TRBV4-1; TCRdb calls TRBD1, which cannot be checked without DNA. This CDR3 is 15 amino acids long. No DNA accompanies this entry. CDR1 MGHRA and CDR2 YSYEKL come from the germline V gene.

The V and J genes are TRBV9 and TRBJ2-3; absent DNA, TCRdb's TRBD1 call cannot be checked. Germline V gives CDR1 SGDLS, CDR2 YYNGEE. The CDR3 sequence is 13 residues long. This entry has no DNA. CDR3 amino acids: CASSVVWGDTQYF.

The rearrangement joins TRBV7-9 to TRBJ1-1; the D call from TCRdb, TRBD1, cannot be confirmed without DNA. CDR1 is SEHNR, CDR2 FQNEAQ, per germline (reference sequence). The CDR3 consists of 11 residues. No nucleotide data were recorded. This chain's CDR3 is CASRSVLEAFF.

This chain uses TRBV6-6 with TRBJ1-2. This CDR3 spans 10 amino acids. No DNA is given. CDR1 and CDR2 from the germline V gene are MNHNY and SVGAGI (reference sequence). The CDR3 region is CASSYSGYTF.

J is TRBJ1-6 and V is TRBV19; the TRBD1 assignment by TCRdb is unverifiable without DNA. The CDR3 is 18 residues long. DNA for this receptor is not on file. Germline CDR1 reads LNHDA; CDR2 reads SQIVND (reference sequence). This chain's CDR3 is CASSFTGTVGSYNSPLHF.

This chain joins TRBV4-1 and TRBJ1-2. This CDR3 has 15 amino acids. No coding sequence is recorded. Germline V CDR1 and CDR2: MGHRA, YSYEKL. CDR3 region: CASSQEVVWGAGYTF.

The genes are TRBV7-6 and TRBJ1-3. The germline V gene has CDR1 SGHVS and CDR2 FNYEAQ. CDR3 length: 14 residues. There is no recorded DNA. This CDR3 is CASSLGVSGNTIYF.

V and J are TRBV18 and TRBJ1-2; the TCRdb call, TRBD1, lacks DNA for checking. CDR1 is KGHSH and CDR2 is LQKENI in the germline V gene. The CDR3 covers 16 residues. The DNA sequence is not available. CDR3 region: CASSPSTGAGVYGYTF.

CDR3: CASSPYQSSNYGYTF. This chain links TRBV14 with TRBJ1-2. This CDR3 has 15 amino acids. A DNA sequence was not provided. Germline CDR1 is SGHDN and CDR2 is FVKESK.

V usage is TRBV10-3 and J usage is TRBJ2-2; TCRdb's D call, TRBD1, is unchecked because there is no DNA. Germline-derived CDR1 and CDR2 are ENHRY and SYGVKD. The CDR3 is 17 residues long. Only the protein sequence is given. The CDR3 region is CAISGSPGHRNTGELFF.

The chain joins TRBV4-1 to TRBJ1-1; TCRdb names TRBD1, which stays unverified in the absence of DNA. This CDR3 is built from 16 residues. The protein alone is recorded here. The germline gives CDR1 MGHRA, CDR2 YSYEKL. The CDR3 protein is CASTKQGAEMNTEAFF.

V is TRBV4-3 and J is TRBJ1-6. The CDR3 runs 15 residues. No DNA has been recorded. Germline loops: CDR1 LGHNA, CDR2 YSLEER. The CDR3 is CASSQEGGGHSPLHF.